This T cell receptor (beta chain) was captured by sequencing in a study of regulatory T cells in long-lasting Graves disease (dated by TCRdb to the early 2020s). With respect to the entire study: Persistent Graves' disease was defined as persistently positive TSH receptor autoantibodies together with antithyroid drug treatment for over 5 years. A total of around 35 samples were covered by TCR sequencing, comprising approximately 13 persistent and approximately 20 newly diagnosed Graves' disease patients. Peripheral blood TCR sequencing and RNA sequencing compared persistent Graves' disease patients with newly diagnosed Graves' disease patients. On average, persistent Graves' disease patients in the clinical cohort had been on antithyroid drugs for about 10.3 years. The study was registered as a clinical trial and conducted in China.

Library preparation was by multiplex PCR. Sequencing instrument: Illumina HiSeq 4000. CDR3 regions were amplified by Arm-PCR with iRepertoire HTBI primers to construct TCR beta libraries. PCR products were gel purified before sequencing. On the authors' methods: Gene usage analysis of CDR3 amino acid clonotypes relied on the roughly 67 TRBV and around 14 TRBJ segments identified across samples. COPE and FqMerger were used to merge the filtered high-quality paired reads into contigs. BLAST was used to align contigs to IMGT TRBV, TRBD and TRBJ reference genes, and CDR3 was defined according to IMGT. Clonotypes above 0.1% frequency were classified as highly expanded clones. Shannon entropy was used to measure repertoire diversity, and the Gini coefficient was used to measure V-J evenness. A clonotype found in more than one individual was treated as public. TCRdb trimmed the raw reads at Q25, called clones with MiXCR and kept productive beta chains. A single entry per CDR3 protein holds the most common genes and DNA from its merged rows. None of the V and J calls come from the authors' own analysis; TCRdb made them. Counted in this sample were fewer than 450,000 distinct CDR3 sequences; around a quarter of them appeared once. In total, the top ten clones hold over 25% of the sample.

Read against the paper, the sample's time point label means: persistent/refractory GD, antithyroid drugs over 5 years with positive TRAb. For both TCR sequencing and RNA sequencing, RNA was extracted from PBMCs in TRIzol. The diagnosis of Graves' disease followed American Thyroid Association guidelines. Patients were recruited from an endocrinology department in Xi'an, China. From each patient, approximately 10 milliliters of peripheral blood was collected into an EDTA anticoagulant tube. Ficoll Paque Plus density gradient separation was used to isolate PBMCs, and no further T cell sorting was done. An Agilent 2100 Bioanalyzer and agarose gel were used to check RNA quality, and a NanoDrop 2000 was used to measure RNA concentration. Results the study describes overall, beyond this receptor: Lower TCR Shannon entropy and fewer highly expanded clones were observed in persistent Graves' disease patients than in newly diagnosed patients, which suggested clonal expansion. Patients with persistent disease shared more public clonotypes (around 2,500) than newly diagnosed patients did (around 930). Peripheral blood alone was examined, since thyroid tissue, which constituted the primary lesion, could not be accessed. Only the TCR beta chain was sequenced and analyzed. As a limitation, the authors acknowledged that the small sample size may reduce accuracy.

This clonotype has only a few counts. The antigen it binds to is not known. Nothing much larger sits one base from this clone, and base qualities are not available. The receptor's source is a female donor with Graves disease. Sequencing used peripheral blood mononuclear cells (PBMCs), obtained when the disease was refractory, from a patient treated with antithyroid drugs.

The DNA sequence reads TGTGCCAGCAGGGGACAGGGGGTGGTTGAGACCCAGTACTTC. Its coded protein is CASRGQGVVETQYF. The chain links TRBV6-1 with TRBJ2-5, with 11 bases in between that match TRBD1. The germline V gene sets CDR1 to MNHNS and CDR2 to SASEGT. V lost 6 bases and J lost 5 bases, and the count of bases not matched to a germline gene is 5. The CDR3 runs 14 amino acids, cysteine and phenylalanine included. Just CDR3 DNA is preserved here, 42 bases in frame from base 1.